This T cell receptor beta chain is from a study of T cell repertoires in cytomegalovirus infection. As for the study in general: CMV infection plus the matching HLA type was flagged by public TCR beta signatures. Findings and caveats of the study: Dominant in the ex vivo response were TCR beta clonotypes restricted by HLA-C and specific for CMV.

As concerns this clonotype: Its antigen is unidentified.

Trimming removed 4 bases from V and 0 bases from J; junction bases left unmatched: 4. This CDR3 comprises 15 residues. CDR1 is SEHNR, CDR2 FQNEAQ, per germline (reference sequence). One entry per CDR3 protein, called by TCRdb with MiXCR from the reads. Among 200,000 or so distinct CDR3 sequences listed, approximately 19% were seen once. The clonotype originates from a human donor in good health (CMV status not recorded). Some clones in this sample may be carry-over from other donors' samples. V and J are TRBV7-9 and TRBJ1-1; 8 nucleotides match TRBD1. Sequencing was done on a sample of PBMCs. CDR3 sequence reads: CASSSSDRVNTEAFF. Here the CDR3 DNA reads TGTGCCAGCAGCTCATCGGACAGGGTGAACACTGAAGCTTTCTTT. Full variable domain (outside the CDR3, taken from reference TRBV7-9 and TRBJ1-1): DTGVSQNPRHKITKRGQNVTFRCDPISEHNRLYWYRQTLGQGPEFLTYFQNEAQLEKSRLLSDRFSAERPKGSFSTLEIQRTEQGDSAMYLCASSSSDRVNTEAFFGQGTRLTVV.